This TCR beta chain stems from a study of shared clonotypes between healthy human individuals. Sorted-subset replicate PCR reactions contained roughly 190 ng DNA, corresponding to tens of thousands of T cell genomes. Sequencing was performed with immunoSEQ multiplex PCR; in TCRdb, only in-frame clones are kept and a portion is missing. The sample yields more than 1 million clones, about 80% seen once. Trimming pared 7 bases from V and 2 bases from J, leaving 12 bases between. Germline V lookup: CDR1 MNHNS, CDR2 SASEGT. The CDR3 totals 14 residues. Sequences were obtained from memory CD4+ T cells from PBMCs. As to subset: CD45RA-negative fraction. The chain has TRBV6-1 and TRBJ1-5, with D hard to call. This TCR came from a man in his late teens or twenties in good health. Some clones in this sample may be carry-over from other donors' samples. The CDR3 is CASTFGVGNQPQHF. CDR3 nucleotides: TGTGCCAGCACTTTTGGGGTCGGCAATCAGCCCCAGCATTTT.